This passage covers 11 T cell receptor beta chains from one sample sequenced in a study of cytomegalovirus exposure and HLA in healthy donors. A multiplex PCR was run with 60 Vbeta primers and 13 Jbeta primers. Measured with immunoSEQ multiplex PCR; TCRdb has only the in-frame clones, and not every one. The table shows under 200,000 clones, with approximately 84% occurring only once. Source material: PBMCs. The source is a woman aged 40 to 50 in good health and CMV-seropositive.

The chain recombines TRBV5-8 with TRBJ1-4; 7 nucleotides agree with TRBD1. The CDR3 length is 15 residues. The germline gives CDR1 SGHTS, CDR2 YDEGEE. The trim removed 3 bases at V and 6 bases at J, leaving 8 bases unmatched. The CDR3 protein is CASSSESGGYEKLFF. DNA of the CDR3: TGTGCCAGCAGCTCAGAATCAGGGGGTTATGAAAAACTGTTTTTT.

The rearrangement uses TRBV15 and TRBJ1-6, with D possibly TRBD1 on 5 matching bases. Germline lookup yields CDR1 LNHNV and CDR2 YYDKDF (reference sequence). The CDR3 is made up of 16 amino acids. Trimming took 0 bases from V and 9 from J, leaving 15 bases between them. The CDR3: CATSRDSAQGGSPLHF. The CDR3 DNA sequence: TGTGCCACCAGCAGAGATTCGGCCCAGGGTGGTTCACCCCTCCACTTT. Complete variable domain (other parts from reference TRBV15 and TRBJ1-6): DAMVIQNPRYQVTQFGKPVTLSCSQTLNHNVMYWYQQKSSQAPKLLFHYYDKDFNNEADTPDNFQSRRPNTSFCFLDIRSPGLGDTAMYLCATSRDSAQGGSPLHFGNGTRLTVT.

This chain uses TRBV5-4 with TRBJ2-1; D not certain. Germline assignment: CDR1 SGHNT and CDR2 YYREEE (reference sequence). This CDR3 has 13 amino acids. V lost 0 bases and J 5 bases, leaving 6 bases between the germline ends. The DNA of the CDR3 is TGTGCCAGCAGCTTGGACAGCCACAATGAGCAGTTCTTC. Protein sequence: CASSLDSHNEQFF.

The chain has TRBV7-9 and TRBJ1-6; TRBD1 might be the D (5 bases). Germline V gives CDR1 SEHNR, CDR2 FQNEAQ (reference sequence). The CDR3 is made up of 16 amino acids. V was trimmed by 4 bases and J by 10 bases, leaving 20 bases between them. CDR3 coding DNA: TGTGCCAGCAGCTGGGCGTTCGGGACTTTATCATCACCCCTCCACTTT. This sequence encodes CASSWAFGTLSSPLHF. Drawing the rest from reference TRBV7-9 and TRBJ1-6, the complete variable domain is DTGVSQNPRHKITKRGQNVTFRCDPISEHNRLYWYRQTLGQGPEFLTYFQNEAQLEKSRLLSDRFSAERPKGSFSTLEIQRTEQGDSAMYLCASSWAFGTLSSPLHFGNGTRLTVT.

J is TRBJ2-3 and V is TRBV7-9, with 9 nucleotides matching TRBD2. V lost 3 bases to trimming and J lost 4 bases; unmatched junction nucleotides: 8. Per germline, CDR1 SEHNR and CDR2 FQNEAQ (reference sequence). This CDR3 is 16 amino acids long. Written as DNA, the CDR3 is TGTGCCAGCAGCTTTCCTGCGGGGGGGGTAGCAGATACGCAGTATTTT. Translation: CASSFPAGGVADTQYF.

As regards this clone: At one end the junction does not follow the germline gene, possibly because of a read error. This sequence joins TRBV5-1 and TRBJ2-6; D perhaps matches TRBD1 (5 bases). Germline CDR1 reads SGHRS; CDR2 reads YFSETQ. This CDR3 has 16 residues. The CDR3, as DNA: TGCGCCAGCACAAGGACGTCGAGCTCTGGGGCCAACGGCCTGACTTTC. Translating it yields CASTRTSSSGANGLTF.

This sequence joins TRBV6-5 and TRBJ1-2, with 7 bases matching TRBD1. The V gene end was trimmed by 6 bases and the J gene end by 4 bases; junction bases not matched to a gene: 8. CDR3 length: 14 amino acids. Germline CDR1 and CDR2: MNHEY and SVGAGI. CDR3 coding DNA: TGTGCCAGCAGGGAGACAGGGAGAAGCTATGGCTACACCTTC. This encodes CASRETGRSYGYTF.

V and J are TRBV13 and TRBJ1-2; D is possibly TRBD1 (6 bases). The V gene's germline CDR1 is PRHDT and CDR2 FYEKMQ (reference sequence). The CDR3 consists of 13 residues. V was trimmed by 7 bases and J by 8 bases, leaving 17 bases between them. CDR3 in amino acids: CASTQRGWGGYTF. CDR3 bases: TGTGCCAGCACCCAGAGGGGGTGGGGCGGCTACACCTTC. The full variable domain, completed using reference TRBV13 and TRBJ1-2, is AAGVIQSPRHLIKEKRETATLKCYPIPRHDTVYWYQQGPGQDPQFLISFYEKMQSDKGSIPDRFSAQQFSDYHSELNMSSLELGDSALYFCASTQRGWGGYTFGSGTRLTVV.

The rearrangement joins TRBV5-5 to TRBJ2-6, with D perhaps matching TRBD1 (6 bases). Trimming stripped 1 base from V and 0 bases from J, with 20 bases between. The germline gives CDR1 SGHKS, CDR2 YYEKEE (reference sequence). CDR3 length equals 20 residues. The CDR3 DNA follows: TGTGCCAGCAGCTTGAGGGTTTTGGACAGTCAAGCCTCTGGGGCCAACGTCCTGACTTTC. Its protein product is CASSLRVLDSQASGANVLTF.

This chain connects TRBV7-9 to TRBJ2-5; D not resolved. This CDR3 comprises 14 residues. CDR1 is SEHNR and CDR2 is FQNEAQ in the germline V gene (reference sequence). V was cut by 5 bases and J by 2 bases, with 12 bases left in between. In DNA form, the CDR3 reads TGTGCCAGCAGCCCCGTGTTGTATCAAGAGACCCAGTACTTC. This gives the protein CASSPVLYQETQYF.

The CDR3 DNA sequence: TGCGCCAGCAGTGAGTCGGGGAGAAGTGAAAAACTGTTTTTT. Residues: CASSESGRSEKLFF. The rearrangement joins TRBV10-2 to TRBJ1-4, with D uncertain. The CDR3 has 14 amino acids. Germline loops: CDR1 WSHSY, CDR2 SAAADI. V was trimmed by 0 bases and J by 7 bases, leaving 9 bases between them.